This T cell receptor (beta chain) stems from a study of technical replicates of blood from several donors. The CDR3 sequence is 13 residues long. V trimming: 7 bases; J trimming: 4 bases; junction bases outside the gene matches: 5. The germline gives CDR1 SQVTM, CDR2 ANQGSEA. Clones were read by immunoSEQ multiplex PCR, and TCRdb kept only the in-frame ones, dropping some. The sample yields around 70,000 clones, approximately 95% seen once. Sequenced input: T cells isolated from PBMCs. The clonotype originates from a human donor in good health. The chain recombines TRBV29-1 with TRBJ1-2, with 11 bases aligning to TRBD1. CDR3 nucleotides: TGCAGCGGGACAGGGGGCTCCGGCTATGGCTACACCTTC. Translation: CSGTGGSGYGYTF.